Below, 2 T cell receptor beta chains from the same sample are listed, as sequenced in a study of siplizumab effects on memory and regulatory T cells. Repertoires were generated with immunoSEQ multiplex PCR, while TCRdb's copy carries only in-frame clones and drops some. Among fewer than 130,000 clones listed, approximately 92% were seen once. Input material: CD4+ T cells sorted from blood. All receptors come from a human donor in good health.

As DNA, the CDR3 is TGTGCCAGTAGCGGGACTAGCGCCTACAATGAGCAGTTCTTC. Encoded protein: CASSGTSAYNEQFF. This chain uses TRBV4-2 with TRBJ2-1, with TRBD2 matching 10 bases. The germline gives CDR1 LGHNA, CDR2 YNFKEQ. The CDR3 length is 14 residues. With V trimmed by 9 bases and J by 2 bases, 4 bases remained unmatched.

The chain joins TRBV18 to TRBJ1-1; 7 positions agree with TRBD1. CDR3 length: 14 amino acids. Trimming cost V 3 bases and J 6 bases; bases outside gene matches: 7. Germline CDR1 is KGHSH and CDR2 is LQKENI. CDR3 amino acids: CASSPQGQPSEAFF. As DNA, the CDR3 is TGTGCCAGCTCACCCCAGGGACAGCCTTCTGAAGCTTTCTTT.